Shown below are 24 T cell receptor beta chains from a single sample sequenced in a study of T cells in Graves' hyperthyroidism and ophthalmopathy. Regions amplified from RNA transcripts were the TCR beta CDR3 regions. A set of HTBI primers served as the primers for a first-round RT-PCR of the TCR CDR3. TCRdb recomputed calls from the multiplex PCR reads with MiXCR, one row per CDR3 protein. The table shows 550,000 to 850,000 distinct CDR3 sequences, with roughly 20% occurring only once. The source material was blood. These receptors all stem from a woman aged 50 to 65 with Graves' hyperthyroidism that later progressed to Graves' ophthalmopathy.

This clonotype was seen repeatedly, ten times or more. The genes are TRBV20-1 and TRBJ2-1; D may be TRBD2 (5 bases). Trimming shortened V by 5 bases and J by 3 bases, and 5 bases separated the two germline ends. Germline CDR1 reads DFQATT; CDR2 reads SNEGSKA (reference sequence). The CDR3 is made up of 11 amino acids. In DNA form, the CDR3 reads TGCAGTGCTCGGGACTACAATGAGCAGTTCTTC. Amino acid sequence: CSARDYNEQFF.

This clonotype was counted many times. CDR3 coding DNA: TGTGCCAGCAGCTTAGACTGGGTCTCTGGGGCCAACGTCCTGACTTTC. Translation gives CASSLDWVSGANVLTF. The V gene is TRBV11-2, the J gene TRBJ2-6; D unclear. The CDR3 is made up of 16 amino acids. Looked up from germline, CDR1 is SGHAT and CDR2 is FQNNGV. The V end was cut by 0 bases, the J end by 0 bases, with 6 bases between.

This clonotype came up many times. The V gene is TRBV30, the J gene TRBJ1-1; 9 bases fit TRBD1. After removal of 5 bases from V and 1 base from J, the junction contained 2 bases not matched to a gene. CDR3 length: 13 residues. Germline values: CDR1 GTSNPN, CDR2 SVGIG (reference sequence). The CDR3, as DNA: TGTGCCTGGCGACAGGGGGGGAACACTGAAGCTTTCTTT. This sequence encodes CAWRQGGNTEAFF.

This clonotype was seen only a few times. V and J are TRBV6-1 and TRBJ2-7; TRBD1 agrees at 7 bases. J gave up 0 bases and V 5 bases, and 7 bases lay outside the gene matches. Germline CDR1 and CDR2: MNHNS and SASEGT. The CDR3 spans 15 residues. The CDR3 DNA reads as TGTGCCAGCAGTATGGACAGGAGAAGCTCCTACGAGCAGTACTTC. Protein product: CASSMDRRSSYEQYF.

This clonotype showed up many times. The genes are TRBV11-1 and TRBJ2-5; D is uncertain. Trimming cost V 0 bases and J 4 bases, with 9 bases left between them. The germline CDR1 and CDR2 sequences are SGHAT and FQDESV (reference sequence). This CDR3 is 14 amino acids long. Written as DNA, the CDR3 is TGTGCCAGCAGCTTAGCTGGTGGGCTAGAGACCCAGTACTTC. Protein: CASSLAGGLETQYF.

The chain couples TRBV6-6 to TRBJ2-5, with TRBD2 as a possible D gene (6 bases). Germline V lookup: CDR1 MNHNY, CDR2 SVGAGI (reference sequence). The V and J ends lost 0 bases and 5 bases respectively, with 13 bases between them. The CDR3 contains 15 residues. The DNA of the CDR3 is TGTGCCAGCAGTTACTCAGGACTAACCGTGGAGACCCAGTACTTC. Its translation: CASSYSGLTVETQYF.

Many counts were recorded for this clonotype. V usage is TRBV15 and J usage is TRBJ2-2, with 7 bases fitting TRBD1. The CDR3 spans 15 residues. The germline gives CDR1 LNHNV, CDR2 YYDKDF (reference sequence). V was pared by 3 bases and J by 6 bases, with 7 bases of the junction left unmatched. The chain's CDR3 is CATSSATGASGELFF. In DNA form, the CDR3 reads TGTGCCACCAGCAGTGCTACAGGGGCGTCCGGGGAGCTGTTTTTT.

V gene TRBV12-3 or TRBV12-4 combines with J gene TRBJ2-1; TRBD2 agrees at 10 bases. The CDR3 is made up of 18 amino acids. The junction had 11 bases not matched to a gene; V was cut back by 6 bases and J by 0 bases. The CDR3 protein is CASSLSGGFQTSYNEQFF. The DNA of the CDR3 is TGTGCCAGCAGCCTTAGCGGGGGGTTTCAAACCTCCTACAATGAGCAGTTCTTC.

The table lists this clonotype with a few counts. CDR3 loop: CAISETSGGYEQYF. As DNA, the CDR3 is TGTGCCATCAGTGAAACTAGCGGGGGTTACGAGCAGTACTTC. The rearrangement joins TRBV10-3 to TRBJ2-7; 11 nucleotides align to TRBD2. Germline CDR1 reads ENHRY; CDR2 reads SYGVKD. V dropped 3 bases and J dropped 4; count of bases not matched to a gene: 2. The CDR3 is made up of 14 amino acids.

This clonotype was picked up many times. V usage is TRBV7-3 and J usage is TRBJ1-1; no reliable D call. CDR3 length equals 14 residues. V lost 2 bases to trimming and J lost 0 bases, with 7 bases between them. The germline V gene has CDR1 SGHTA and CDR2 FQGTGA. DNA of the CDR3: TGTGCCAGCAGCTTACTAGGGATGAACACTGAAGCTTTCTTT. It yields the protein CASSLLGMNTEAFF.

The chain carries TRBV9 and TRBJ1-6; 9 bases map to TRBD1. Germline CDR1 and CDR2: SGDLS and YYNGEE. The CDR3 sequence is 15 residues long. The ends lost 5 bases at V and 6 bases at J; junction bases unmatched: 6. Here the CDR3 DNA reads TGTGCCAGCAGTGGGACAGGGTCGTTTAATTCACCCCTCCACTTT. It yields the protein CASSGTGSFNSPLHF.

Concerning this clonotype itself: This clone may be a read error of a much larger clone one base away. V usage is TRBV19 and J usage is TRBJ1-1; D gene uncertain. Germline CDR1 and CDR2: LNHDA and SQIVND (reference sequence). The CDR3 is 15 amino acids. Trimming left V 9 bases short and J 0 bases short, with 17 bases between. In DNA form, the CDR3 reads TGTGCCAGCTTCCCACGTAACCGGATGAACACTGAAGCTTTCTTT. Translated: CASFPRNRMNTEAFF.

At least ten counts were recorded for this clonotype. CDR3 in DNA: TGTGCCTGGAATAAATGGGCGGGGCATGGCTACACCTTC. This codes for CAWNKWAGHGYTF. V is TRBV30 and J is TRBJ1-2, with a tentative D call TRBD1 (5 bases). Germline assignment: CDR1 GTSNPN and CDR2 SVGIG (reference sequence). The CDR3 sequence is 13 residues long. The V end lost 4 bases, the J end lost 6 bases, and 15 bases lay between the germline ends.

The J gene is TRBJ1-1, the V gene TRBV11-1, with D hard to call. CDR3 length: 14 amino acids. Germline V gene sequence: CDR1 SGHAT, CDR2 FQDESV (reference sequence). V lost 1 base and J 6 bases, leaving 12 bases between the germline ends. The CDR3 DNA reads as TGTGCCAGCAGCTTAGTACAAGCTGAGGCTGAAGCTTTCTTT. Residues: CASSLVQAEAEAFF.

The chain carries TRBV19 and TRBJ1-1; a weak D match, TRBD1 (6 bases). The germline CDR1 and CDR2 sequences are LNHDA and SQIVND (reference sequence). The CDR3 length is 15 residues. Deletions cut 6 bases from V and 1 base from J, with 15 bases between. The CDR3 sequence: CASSDSGGRNTEAFF. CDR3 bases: TGTGCCAGTAGCGACTCCGGGGGGCGGAACACTGAAGCTTTCTTT.

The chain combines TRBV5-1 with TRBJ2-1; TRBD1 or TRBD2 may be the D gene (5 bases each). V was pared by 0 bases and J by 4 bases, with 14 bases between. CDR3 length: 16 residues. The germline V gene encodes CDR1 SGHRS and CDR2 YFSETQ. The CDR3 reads CASSLDLGRQYNEQFF. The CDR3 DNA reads TGCGCCAGCAGCTTGGACTTGGGACGACAGTACAATGAGCAGTTCTTC. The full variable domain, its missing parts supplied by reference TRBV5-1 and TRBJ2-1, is KAGVTQTPRYLIKTRGQQVTLSCSPISGHRSVSWYQQTPGQGLQFLFEYFSETQRNKGNFPGRFSGRQFSNSRSEMNVSTLELGDSALYLCASSLDLGRQYNEQFFGPGTRLTVL.

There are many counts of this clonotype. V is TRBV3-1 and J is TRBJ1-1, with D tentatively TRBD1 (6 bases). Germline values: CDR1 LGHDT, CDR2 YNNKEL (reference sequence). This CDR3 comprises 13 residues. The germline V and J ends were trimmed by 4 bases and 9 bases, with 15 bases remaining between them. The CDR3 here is CASSPHRGGQAFF. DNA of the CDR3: TGTGCCAGCAGCCCCCACCGGGGGGGGCAAGCTTTCTTT.

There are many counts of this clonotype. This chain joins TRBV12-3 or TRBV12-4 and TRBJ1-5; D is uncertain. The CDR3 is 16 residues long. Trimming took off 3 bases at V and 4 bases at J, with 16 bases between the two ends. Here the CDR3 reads CASSFGSPGGNQPQHF. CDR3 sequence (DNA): TGTGCCAGCAGTTTTGGGTCCCCGGGTGGTAATCAGCCCCAGCATTTT.

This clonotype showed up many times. CDR3 DNA: TGTGCCAGCATACAGAACACTGAAGCTTTCTTT. Translation gives CASIQNTEAFF. The V gene is TRBV28, the J gene TRBJ1-1; no definite D call. Trimming shortened V by 7 bases and J by 1 base, and 4 bases separated the two germline ends. CDR3 length: 11 residues. Germline-derived CDR1 and CDR2 are MDHEN and SYDVKM.

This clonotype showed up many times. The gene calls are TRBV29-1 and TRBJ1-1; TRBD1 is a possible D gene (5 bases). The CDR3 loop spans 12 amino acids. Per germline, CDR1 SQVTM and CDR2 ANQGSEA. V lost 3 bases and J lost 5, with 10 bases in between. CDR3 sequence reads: CSVEGGRTEAFF. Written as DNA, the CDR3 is TGCAGCGTTGAGGGGGGTCGAACTGAAGCTTTCTTT.

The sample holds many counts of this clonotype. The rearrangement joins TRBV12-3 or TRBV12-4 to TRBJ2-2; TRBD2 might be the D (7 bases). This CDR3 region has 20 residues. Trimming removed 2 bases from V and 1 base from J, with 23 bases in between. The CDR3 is CASSLISGGLVSGNTGELFF. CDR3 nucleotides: TGTGCCAGCAGTTTAATTTCCGGGGGGCTCGTTTCTGGGAACACCGGGGAGCTGTTTTTT.

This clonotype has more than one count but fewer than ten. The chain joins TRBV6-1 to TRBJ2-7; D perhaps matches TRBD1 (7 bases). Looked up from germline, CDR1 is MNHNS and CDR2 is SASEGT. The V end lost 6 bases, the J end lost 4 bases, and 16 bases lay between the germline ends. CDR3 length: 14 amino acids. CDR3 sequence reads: CASRKPTGTYEQYF. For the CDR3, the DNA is TGTGCCAGCAGAAAACCGACAGGGACTTACGAGCAGTACTTC.

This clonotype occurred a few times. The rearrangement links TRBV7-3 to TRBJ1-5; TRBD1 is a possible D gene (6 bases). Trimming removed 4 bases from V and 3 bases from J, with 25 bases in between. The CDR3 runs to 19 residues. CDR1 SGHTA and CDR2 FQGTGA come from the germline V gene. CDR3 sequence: CASSSRVGGSKAFNQPQHF. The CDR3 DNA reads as TGTGCCAGCAGCTCAAGGGTGGGGGGCAGCAAAGCCTTCAATCAGCCCCAGCATTTT.

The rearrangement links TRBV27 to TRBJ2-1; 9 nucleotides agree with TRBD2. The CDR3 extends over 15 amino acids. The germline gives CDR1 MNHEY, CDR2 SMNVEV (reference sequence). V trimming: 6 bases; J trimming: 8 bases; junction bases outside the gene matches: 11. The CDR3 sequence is CASSPSGRKRDEQFF. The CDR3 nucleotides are TGTGCCAGCAGCCCGAGCGGGAGGAAACGGGATGAGCAGTTCTTC.